Listed below are T cell receptor beta chains from one sample, sequenced in a study of cytomegalovirus exposure and HLA in healthy donors. Here immunoSEQ multiplex PCR was the method, and the copy in TCRdb shows in-frame clones only, minus some. Of about 130,000 clones listed, more than 75% are singletons. Sequencing input: PBMCs. The receptors originated from a woman aged 60 to 75 in good health and CMV-seropositive. CDR3s include the opening cysteine and the closing phenylalanine or tryptophan. Fields, in order: clone size, D gene, V gene, J gene, CDR3 DNA, CDR3 protein. D genes are given only for firm matches. Expanded clones are given a class, and other clones once, few, many or no size at all.

abundance: NA
d_gene: NA
v_gene: TRBV9
j_gene: TRBJ1-3
CDR3nt: TGTGCCAGCAGCGCCAAACCACAGGGTAAAAATGGAAACACCATATATTTT
CDR3aa: CASSAKPQGKNGNTIYF

abundance: NA
d_gene: TRBD1
v_gene: TRBV29-1
j_gene: TRBJ2-2
CDR3nt: TGCAGCGCGGGCACGGGACAGGGGGCCGGGGAGCTGTTTTTT
CDR3aa: CSAGTGQGAGELFF

abundance: NA
d_gene: NA
v_gene: TRBV19
j_gene: TRBJ1-2
CDR3nt: TGTGCCAGTAGGAGTATCCTTTGCGGGTCTGGTTATGGCTACACCTTC
CDR3aa: CASRSILCGSGYGYTF

abundance: NA
d_gene: NA
v_gene: TRBV10-3
j_gene: TRBJ1-4
CDR3nt: TGTGCCATCAGTGAGTCTCGGGGGGCGATGAATGAAAAACTGTTTTTT
CDR3aa: CAISESRGAMNEKLFF

abundance: NA
d_gene: NA
v_gene: TRBV6-5
j_gene: TRBJ2-5
CDR3nt: TGTGCCAGCAGACGCGCGGGGCGAGGAGAGACCCAGTACTTC
CDR3aa: CASRRAGRGETQYF

abundance: NA
d_gene: TRBD1
v_gene: TRBV7-2
j_gene: TRBJ2-5
CDR3nt: TGTGCCAGCAGCCCCAGACAGGGAAGGGAGACCCAGTACTTC
CDR3aa: CASSPRQGRETQYF

abundance: NA
d_gene: TRBD1
v_gene: TRBV7-9
j_gene: TRBJ2-3
CDR3nt: TGTGCCAGCAGCTTAGGACAGGGGGCCGGGACAGATACGCAGTATTTT
CDR3aa: CASSLGQGAGTDTQYF

abundance: NA
d_gene: TRBD1
v_gene: TRBV6-6
j_gene: TRBJ1-5
CDR3nt: TGTGCCAGCAGTTACCCGGACAGGAATCAGCCCCAGCATTTT
CDR3aa: CASSYPDRNQPQHF

abundance: NA
d_gene: TRBD1
v_gene: TRBV5-5
j_gene: TRBJ2-3
CDR3nt: TGTGCCAGCAGCTTGCCCCCGGACAGGGTTTGGTCCACAGATACGCAGTATTTT
CDR3aa: CASSLPPDRVWSTDTQYF

abundance: NA
d_gene: TRBD1
v_gene: TRBV19
j_gene: TRBJ2-5
CDR3nt: TGTGCCAGTAGCCCCGGGACAGGGTTATCTTGGCCCCCATACTTC
CDR3aa: CASSPGTGLSWPPYF

abundance: NA
d_gene: NA
v_gene: TRBV19
j_gene: TRBJ1-3
CDR3nt: TGTGCCAGTAAGGGGGGGGTCTCTGGAAACACCATATATTTT
CDR3aa: CASKGGVSGNTIYF

abundance: NA
d_gene: NA
v_gene: TRBV7-9
j_gene: TRBJ2-5
CDR3nt: TGTGCCAGCAGCTCCCTAAGGACAGTCCATGGGACCCAGTACTTC
CDR3aa: CASSSLRTVHGTQYF

abundance: NA
d_gene: TRBD1
v_gene: TRBV5-1
j_gene: TRBJ1-2
CDR3nt: TGCGCCAGCAGCTTGACCATCGGACAGGGGGCTAACTATGGCTACACCTTC
CDR3aa: CASSLTIGQGANYGYTF

abundance: few
d_gene: NA
v_gene: TRBV4-2
j_gene: TRBJ2-7
CDR3nt: TGTGCCAGCAGCCAAGTAAGGGCTAGCGCCTACGAGCAGTACTTC
CDR3aa: CASSQVRASAYEQYF

abundance: NA
d_gene: TRBD2
v_gene: TRBV9
j_gene: TRBJ2-1
CDR3nt: TGTGCCAGCAGCGCCGGGACTAGCGTCCTCCCGGAGCAGTTCTTC
CDR3aa: CASSAGTSVLPEQFF

abundance: NA
d_gene: NA
v_gene: TRBV4-2
j_gene: TRBJ1-2
CDR3nt: TGTGCCAGCAGCCAAGAGGTCGGGGTTGGGCTCTATGGCTACACCTTC
CDR3aa: CASSQEVGVGLYGYTF

abundance: once
d_gene: TRBD1
v_gene: TRBV5-5
j_gene: TRBJ1-2
CDR3nt: TGTGCCAGCAACGTTGAGGACAGGTCCTTCTATGGCTACACCTTC
CDR3aa: CASNVEDRSFYGYTF

abundance: few
d_gene: TRBD2
v_gene: TRBV27
j_gene: TRBJ2-7
CDR3nt: TGTGCCAGCAGTTTAGGAGCGGGAGTCTACGAGCAGTACTTC
CDR3aa: CASSLGAGVYEQYF

abundance: NA
d_gene: TRBD1
v_gene: TRBV11-2
j_gene: TRBJ1-1
CDR3nt: TGTGCCAGCAGCTCGCTTAACAGGGGCACTGAAGCTTTCTTT
CDR3aa: CASSSLNRGTEAFF

abundance: NA
d_gene: NA
v_gene: TRBV9
j_gene: TRBJ2-1
CDR3nt: TGTGCCAGCAGCAACCAAATAGCGGCACCATACAATGAGCAGTTCTTC
CDR3aa: CASSNQIAAPYNEQFF

abundance: NA
d_gene: NA
v_gene: TRBV6-5
j_gene: TRBJ2-2
CDR3nt: TGTGCCAGCACCCAGGGAGGCGGGGAGCTGTTTTTT
CDR3aa: CASTQGGGELFF

abundance: NA
d_gene: TRBD2
v_gene: TRBV7-2
j_gene: TRBJ2-1
CDR3nt: TGTGCCAGCAGCTTAGGCCGGGGGGGTTACAATGAGCAGTTCTTC
CDR3aa: CASSLGRGGYNEQFF

abundance: NA
d_gene: NA
v_gene: TRBV4-3
j_gene: TRBJ1-2
CDR3nt: TGCGCCAGCAGCCAAGTTCAGGGGTCGAGTGGCTACACCTTC
CDR3aa: CASSQVQGSSGYTF

abundance: NA
d_gene: NA
v_gene: TRBV29-1
j_gene: TRBJ1-3
CDR3nt: TGCAGCGTTGCCCACAGCTCTGGAAACACCATATATTTT
CDR3aa: CSVAHSSGNTIYF

abundance: NA
d_gene: TRBD2
v_gene: TRBV5-1
j_gene: TRBJ2-1
CDR3nt: TGCGCCAGCAGCGACGGGGGGGCGGTAAATGAGCAGTTCTTC
CDR3aa: CASSDGGAVNEQFF

abundance: NA
d_gene: NA
v_gene: TRBV6-6
j_gene: TRBJ1-5
CDR3nt: TGTGCCAGCAGTTACTACGGGGGTTCTAGCAATCAGCCCCAGCATTTT
CDR3aa: CASSYYGGSSNQPQHF

abundance: NA
d_gene: NA
v_gene: TRBV11-2
j_gene: TRBJ1-1
CDR3nt: TGTGCCAGCAGCTTAGAAGGGGCAGGGGACACTGAAGCTTTCTTT
CDR3aa: CASSLEGAGDTEAFF

abundance: NA
d_gene: TRBD1
v_gene: TRBV7-9
j_gene: TRBJ2-3
CDR3nt: TGTGCCAGCAACTCGGACAGGGCATCAGATACGCAGTATTTT
CDR3aa: CASNSDRASDTQYF

abundance: NA
d_gene: TRBD1
v_gene: TRBV5-5
j_gene: TRBJ2-3
CDR3nt: TGTGCCAGCAGCCTGGGGGACAGGGGAACAGATACGCAGTATTTT
CDR3aa: CASSLGDRGTDTQYF

abundance: NA
d_gene: TRBD1
v_gene: TRBV27
j_gene: TRBJ2-7
CDR3nt: TGTGCCAGCAGTTTCCCCACCGGACAGGGGGCAAAGAACGAGCAGTACTTC
CDR3aa: CASSFPTGQGAKNEQYF

abundance: NA
d_gene: NA
v_gene: TRBV5-6
j_gene: TRBJ2-7
CDR3nt: TGTGCCAGCAGCTTCCCCAGGGGCTACGAGCAGTACTTC
CDR3aa: CASSFPRGYEQYF

abundance: NA
d_gene: NA
v_gene: TRBV19
j_gene: TRBJ1-2
CDR3nt: TGTGCCAGTAGTACTCAGGGGTGGAACTATGGCTACACCTTC
CDR3aa: CASSTQGWNYGYTF

abundance: NA
d_gene: TRBD2
v_gene: TRBV5-6
j_gene: TRBJ2-3
CDR3nt: TGTGCCAGCAGCTTGTTAGGGGACTACAGCACAGATACGCAGTATTTT
CDR3aa: CASSLLGDYSTDTQYF

abundance: NA
d_gene: TRBD1
v_gene: TRBV2
j_gene: TRBJ1-2
CDR3nt: TGTGCCAGCGGGGACAGGGGTCCCTATGGCTACACCTTC
CDR3aa: CASGDRGPYGYTF

abundance: NA
d_gene: TRBD1
v_gene: TRBV5-8
j_gene: TRBJ1-1
CDR3nt: TGTGCCAGCAGGACCGGGACAGGGGGTGTCGTGGCTTTCTTT
CDR3aa: CASRTGTGGVVAFF

abundance: once
d_gene: NA
v_gene: TRBV5-4
j_gene: TRBJ2-4
CDR3nt: TGTGCCAGCAGCTTGGCCCTCAGGGAGGACATTCAGTACTTC
CDR3aa: CASSLALREDIQYF

abundance: NA
d_gene: TRBD1
v_gene: TRBV5-5
j_gene: TRBJ2-7
CDR3nt: TGTGCCAGTAGCTTCGGACAGGGCCAATTATACGAGCAGTACTTC
CDR3aa: CASSFGQGQLYEQYF

abundance: NA
d_gene: TRBD1
v_gene: TRBV6-5
j_gene: TRBJ1-5
CDR3nt: TGTGCCAGCACCCTCGTGACAGGGGCCAATCAGCCCCAGCATTTT
CDR3aa: CASTLVTGANQPQHF

abundance: NA
d_gene: TRBD1
v_gene: TRBV27
j_gene: TRBJ1-2
CDR3nt: TGTGCCAGCAGTCCCGGACAGGGGTTAAACTATGGCTACACCTTC
CDR3aa: CASSPGQGLNYGYTF

abundance: NA
d_gene: NA
v_gene: TRBV5-6
j_gene: TRBJ1-2
CDR3nt: TGTGCCAGCAGCTACGAGCGGGGAAGCGGCTACACCTTC
CDR3aa: CASSYERGSGYTF

abundance: NA
d_gene: TRBD1
v_gene: TRBV9
j_gene: TRBJ2-2
CDR3nt: TGTGCCAGCAGGGGACAGGGGGTTCGGGATACCGGGGAGCTGTTTTTT
CDR3aa: CASRGQGVRDTGELFF

abundance: NA
d_gene: TRBD1
v_gene: TRBV5-1
j_gene: TRBJ1-1
CDR3nt: TGCGCCAGCAGCTCCTCCCCGACGGGACAGGGGAGGACTGAAGCTTTCTTT
CDR3aa: CASSSSPTGQGRTEAFF

abundance: NA
d_gene: NA
v_gene: TRBV6-4
j_gene: TRBJ1-2
CDR3nt: TGTGCCAGCAGTGCTACAGGGAACTATGGCTACACCTTC
CDR3aa: CASSATGNYGYTF

abundance: few
d_gene: NA
v_gene: TRBV11-2
j_gene: TRBJ1-3
CDR3nt: TGTGCCAGCAGCTTAAATGCAGCCAGGGCCTCCTCTGGAAACACCATATATTTT
CDR3aa: CASSLNAARASSGNTIYF

abundance: once
d_gene: NA
v_gene: TRBV7-8
j_gene: TRBJ2-5
CDR3nt: TGTGCCAGCAGATTAAGATGGGAGGAGACCCAGTACTTC
CDR3aa: CASRLRWEETQYF

abundance: few
d_gene: NA
v_gene: TRBV4-3
j_gene: TRBJ1-4
CDR3nt: TGCGCCAGCAGCCGGGGGCCAGTGACTAATGAAAAACTGTTTTTT
CDR3aa: CASSRGPVTNEKLFF

abundance: NA
d_gene: NA
v_gene: TRBV27
j_gene: TRBJ2-7
CDR3nt: TGTGCCAGCAGTTTAGTCAGGAACCACGAGCAGTACTTC
CDR3aa: CASSLVRNHEQYF

abundance: NA
d_gene: TRBD1
v_gene: TRBV18
j_gene: TRBJ1-1
CDR3nt: TGTGCCAGCTCACCACAGGGACAGGGGGCGGACACTGAAGCTTTCTTT
CDR3aa: CASSPQGQGADTEAFF

abundance: few
d_gene: TRBD1
v_gene: TRBV29-1
j_gene: TRBJ2-3
CDR3nt: TGCAGCGTTCCCCGGGGGACAGGGCTCCAAGATACGCAGTATTTT
CDR3aa: CSVPRGTGLQDTQYF

abundance: NA
d_gene: NA
v_gene: TRBV10-3
j_gene: TRBJ1-3
CDR3nt: TGTGCCACTTGGACTGGCGTTTCTGGAAACACCATATATTTT
CDR3aa: CATWTGVSGNTIYF

abundance: NA
d_gene: TRBD2
v_gene: TRBV18
j_gene: TRBJ2-5
CDR3nt: TGTGCCAGCTCACCCCTCGGCCTAGCGGGAGGCCAACAAGAGACCCAGTACTTC
CDR3aa: CASSPLGLAGGQQETQYF

abundance: NA
d_gene: TRBD1
v_gene: TRBV6-5
j_gene: TRBJ1-6
CDR3nt: TGTGCCAGCAGTTATGGAAGGACAGGGGGAACCTCACCCCTCCACTTT
CDR3aa: CASSYGRTGGTSPLHF

abundance: NA
d_gene: NA
v_gene: TRBV21-1
j_gene: TRBJ2-2
CDR3nt: TGTGCCAGCAGCACCGGTCCCTCGGACAGGGATCACACCGGGGAGCTGTTTTTT
CDR3aa: CASSTGPSDRDHTGELFF

abundance: NA
d_gene: TRBD2
v_gene: TRBV19
j_gene: TRBJ2-5
CDR3nt: TGTGCCTCAGCGGGGGGCTACCAAGAGACCCAGTACTTC
CDR3aa: CASAGGYQETQYF

abundance: NA
d_gene: TRBD1
v_gene: TRBV6-5
j_gene: TRBJ1-1
CDR3nt: TGTGCCAGCAGCCCCGGGACAGTGGTCACTGAAGCTTTCTTT
CDR3aa: CASSPGTVVTEAFF

abundance: NA
d_gene: TRBD2
v_gene: TRBV7-9
j_gene: TRBJ2-2
CDR3nt: TGTGCCAGCAGCTTTCAATCTGTAGCTAGCGGGAACACCGGGGAGCTGTTTTTT
CDR3aa: CASSFQSVASGNTGELFF

abundance: NA
d_gene: NA
v_gene: TRBV30
j_gene: TRBJ2-7
CDR3nt: TGTGCCTGGAGCCAGACTACAGGGTACGAGCAGTACTTC
CDR3aa: CAWSQTTGYEQYF